This T cell receptor (beta chain) was sequenced during a study of blood T cells in healthy people across ages. Germline V gene data show CDR1 as DFQATT and CDR2 as SNEGSKA (reference sequence). The CDR3 totals 15 residues. Trimming left V 0 bases short and J 1 base short, with 7 bases between. PCR was performed a second time for about 6 to 12 cycles using a sample-barcoded 5' primer and a J-beta primer mix. TCRdb processed the 5' RACE reads anew with MiXCR; each CDR3 protein has one entry. The table shows 450,000 to 700,000 distinct CDR3 sequences, with 27% occurring only once. The rearrangement links TRBV20-1 to TRBJ2-6; a possible D gene is TRBD2 (5 bases). This TCR derives from a woman in her 70s in good health. Sequenced input: blood. This CDR3 reads CSARDRGSGANVLTF. Written as DNA, the CDR3 is TGCAGTGCTAGAGATCGGGGTTCTGGGGCCAACGTCCTGACTTTC.